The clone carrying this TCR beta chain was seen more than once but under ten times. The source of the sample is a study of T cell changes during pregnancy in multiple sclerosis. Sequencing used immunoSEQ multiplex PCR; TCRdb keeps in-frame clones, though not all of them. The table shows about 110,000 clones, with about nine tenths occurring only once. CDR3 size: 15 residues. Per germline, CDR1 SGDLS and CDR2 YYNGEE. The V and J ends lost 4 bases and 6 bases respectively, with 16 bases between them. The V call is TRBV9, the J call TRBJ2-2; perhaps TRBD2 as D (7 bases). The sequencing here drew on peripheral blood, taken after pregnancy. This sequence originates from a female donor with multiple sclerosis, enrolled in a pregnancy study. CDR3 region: CASSLVGGGPGELFF. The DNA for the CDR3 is TGTGCCAGCAGCCTTGTAGGGGGGGGCCCCGGGGAGCTGTTTTTT. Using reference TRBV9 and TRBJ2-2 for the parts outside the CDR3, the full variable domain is DSGVTQTPKHLITATGQRVTLRCSPRSGDLSVYWYQQSLDQGLQFLIQYYNGEERAKGNILERFSAQQFPDLHSELNLSSLELGDSALYFCASSLVGGGPGELFFGEGSRLTVL.